A single sample is the source of the 24 T cell receptor beta chains below, sequenced in a study of CD8 T cells in ankylosing spondylitis. TCRdb passed the 5' RACE reads through MiXCR, listing each CDR3 protein once. In the table there are under 300,000 distinct CDR3 sequences, approximately 20% of which are singletons. Sequenced material: blood, either unsorted or a sorted T cell fraction (not recorded which). The receptors shown here come from a male donor with ankylosing spondylitis or in good health (not recorded which).

The rearrangement uses TRBV5-1 and TRBJ2-7, with unresolved D. Germline CDR1 is SGHRS and CDR2 is YFSETQ. CDR3 length equals 15 residues. Trimming took off 0 bases at V and 3 bases at J, with 13 bases between the two ends. Written as DNA, the CDR3 is TGCGCCAGCAGCTTGGTCTCGACGAGGAACTACGAGCAGTACTTC. Translation: CASSLVSTRNYEQYF.

Ten or more counts support this clonotype. The chain uses TRBV7-2 and TRBJ2-1; 7 bases fit TRBD2. The CDR3 is 12 residues long. CDR1 and CDR2 (germline): SGHTA, FQGNSA. The trim removed 2 bases at V and 9 bases at J, leaving 1 base unmatched. In DNA form, the CDR3 reads TGTGCCAGCAGCTTACCGGGGGGTGAGCAGTTCTTC. Amino acid sequence: CASSLPGGEQFF.

The chain carries TRBV10-3 and TRBJ2-2, with 11 bases fitting TRBD2. Trimming removed 2 bases from V and 1 base from J; junction bases left unmatched: 6. The germline V gene has CDR1 ENHRY and CDR2 SYGVKD. The CDR3 is 18 residues long. CDR3 nucleotide sequence: TGTGCCATCAGTGAGCCGCGCGGGACTAGCGGGAACACCGGGGAGCTGTTTTTT. This translates into CAISEPRGTSGNTGELFF.

This clonotype showed up just a few times. The chain carries TRBV29-1 and TRBJ2-2; 9 positions match TRBD1. Germline CDR1 SQVTM, CDR2 ANQGSEA. The CDR3 sequence is 15 residues long. J lost 7 bases, V lost 3 bases, and 9 bases had no gene match. The CDR3 sequence is CSVEVQQGAIGELFF. CDR3 DNA: TGCAGCGTTGAGGTTCAACAGGGGGCGATCGGGGAGCTGTTTTTT.

This clonotype was counted between two and nine times. V is TRBV29-1 and J is TRBJ1-2, with D unclear. This CDR3 contains 13 residues. Germline V gives CDR1 SQVTM, CDR2 ANQGSEA. With 1 base removed from V and 3 bases from J, the gap between germline ends came to 9 bases. The CDR3 coding sequence is TGCAGCGTTGAAGGCGGCGGGGACTATGGCTACACCTTC. This sequence encodes CSVEGGGDYGYTF.

J is TRBJ2-7 and V is TRBV9; 10 bases fit TRBD2. The CDR3 extends over 14 amino acids. V was clipped by 0 bases and J by 6 bases; unmatched bases: 3. Germline V lookup: CDR1 SGDLS, CDR2 YYNGEE. Written as DNA, the CDR3 is TGTGCCAGCAGCGTAGCCCTAGCGGGAGCCGAGCAGTACTTC. Protein product: CASSVALAGAEQYF.

This clonotype was recorded once. A junction end diverges from the germline sequence, so it may reflect a read error. V is TRBV7-9 and J is TRBJ2-1; D not certain. The CDR3 totals 12 residues. CDR1 is SEHNR, CDR2 FQNEAQ, per germline (reference sequence). The DNA for the CDR3 is TGTGCCAGCAGCTTGTCCTACAAGGAGCAGTTCTTC. The encoded protein is CASSLSYKEQFF. The full variable domain, completed using reference TRBV7-9 and TRBJ2-1, is DTGVSQNPRHKITKRGQNVTFRCDPISEHNRLYWYRQTLGQGPEFLTYFQNEAQLEKSRLLSDRFSAERPKGSFSTLEIQRTEQGDSAMYLCASSLSYKEQFFGPGTRLTVL.

J is TRBJ2-1 and V is TRBV6-5; D is unclear. V was clipped by 0 bases and J by 3 bases, with 6 bases between them. Looked up from germline, CDR1 is MNHEY and CDR2 is SVGAGI. This CDR3 region has 14 residues. The CDR3 is CASSYSDGYNEQFF. In DNA form, the CDR3 reads TGTGCCAGCAGTTACTCGGACGGCTACAATGAGCAGTTCTTC.

V usage is TRBV29-1 and J usage is TRBJ2-7; 7 bases agree with TRBD1. V was clipped by 6 bases and J by 0 bases; unmatched bases: 5. CDR3 length equals 13 residues. Germline CDR1 and CDR2: SQVTM and ANQGSEA. The CDR3 DNA reads TGCAGCGTCCGGACAGGCGTCTCCTACGAGCAGTACTTC. Translation: CSVRTGVSYEQYF.

This clonotype occurred many times. This chain connects TRBV27 to TRBJ2-1, with a weak D call TRBD2 (5 bases). V was cut by 4 bases and J by 8 bases, with 15 bases left in between. The CDR3 is 14 residues long. In germline, CDR1 is MNHEY, CDR2 SMNVEV (reference sequence). The CDR3: CASSSLAGVYEQFF. CDR3 bases: TGTGCCAGCAGTTCCCTAGCAGGCGTATATGAGCAGTTCTTC.

This sequence joins TRBV6-2 or TRBV6-3 and TRBJ2-7; D is unresolved. V gave up 8 bases and J gave up 3 bases, with 23 bases separating them. This CDR3 spans 16 amino acids. Germline V gives CDR1 MNHEY, CDR2 SVGEGT. The CDR3 DNA is TGTGCCAGCGGGAACGCCCGGACCCCTCAAGACTACGAGCAGTACTTC. Protein product: CASGNARTPQDYEQYF.

This clonotype has at least ten counts. The CDR3 sequence: CASSLAIRSTADTQYF. The DNA of the CDR3 is TGTGCCAGCAGCTTGGCGATCAGGAGTACGGCAGATACGCAGTATTTT. The V gene is TRBV5-5, the J gene TRBJ2-3; D remains unclear. The V end lost 0 bases, the J end lost 4 bases, and 15 bases lay between the germline ends. The CDR3 totals 16 residues. The V gene's germline CDR1 is SGHKS and CDR2 YYEKEE (reference sequence).

This clonotype has a count of ten or more. V usage is TRBV29-1 and J usage is TRBJ2-7; possible D gene TRBD2, 6 bases. Germline lookup yields CDR1 SQVTM and CDR2 ANQGSEA. The V end lost 4 bases, the J end lost 2 bases, and 15 bases lay between the germline ends. This CDR3 contains 14 residues. The CDR3 DNA reads TGCAGCGTTGTTTCCAGCGGGCCTACCTACGAGCAGTACTTC. Amino acids: CSVVSSGPTYEQYF.

This clonotype was seen a few times. V is TRBV4-1 and J is TRBJ2-5; TRBD2 is a possible D gene (6 bases). V shed 5 bases and J shed 1 base, with 14 bases lying between them. The germline V gene encodes CDR1 MGHRA and CDR2 YSYEKL. CDR3 length: 15 residues. CDR3 DNA: TGCGCCAGCAGCGCAATAGCGGAGATCCAAGAGACCCAGTACTTC. This codes for CASSAIAEIQETQYF.

This clonotype occurred many times. The chain couples TRBV29-1 to TRBJ2-7; D may be TRBD2 (6 bases). Germline V gives CDR1 SQVTM, CDR2 ANQGSEA. The V end lost 5 bases, the J end lost 2 bases, and 10 bases lay between the germline ends. The CDR3 spans 12 residues. DNA of the CDR3: TGCAGCGTTTTCGGGGGACCCTACGAGCAGTACTTC. Its protein product is CSVFGGPYEQYF.

The rearrangement uses TRBV7-9 and TRBJ2-7; possibly TRBD1 or TRBD2 for D (5 bases each). V lost 3 bases to trimming and J lost 7 bases, with 19 bases between them. CDR1 is SEHNR, CDR2 FQNEAQ, per germline (reference sequence). The CDR3 covers 15 residues. CDR3 region: CASSFPTGPSLEQYF. The DNA of the CDR3 is TGTGCCAGCAGCTTTCCGACGGGACCCTCCTTAGAGCAGTACTTC.

This clonotype was detected ten times or more. CDR3 coding DNA: TGTGCCAGCAGCGTAGGGTCGGGTCAGCCCCAGCATTTT. Translation gives CASSVGSGQPQHF. J is TRBJ1-5 and V is TRBV9; no clear D gene. The CDR3 loop spans 13 amino acids. Germline loops: CDR1 SGDLS, CDR2 YYNGEE. Trimming left V 0 bases short and J 6 bases short, with 7 bases between.

This chain uses TRBV29-1 with TRBJ2-3; D call uncertain. The germline CDR1 and CDR2 sequences are SQVTM and ANQGSEA. V was trimmed by 3 bases and J by 15 bases, leaving 13 bases between them. This CDR3 has 10 amino acids. The DNA for the CDR3 is TGCAGCGTTGACGGCAGCGTAGAATATTTT. Residues: CSVDGSVEYF.

This chain links TRBV3-1 with TRBJ2-7, with TRBD1 as a possible D gene (5 bases). This CDR3 comprises 15 residues. Trimming stripped 0 bases from V and 2 bases from J, with 11 bases between. The germline V gene encodes CDR1 LGHDT and CDR2 YNNKEL (reference sequence). CDR3 residues: CASSQDRAGPYEQYF. DNA for the CDR3: TGTGCCAGCAGCCAAGATCGAGCAGGGCCCTACGAGCAGTACTTC.

Many counts were recorded for this clonotype. V usage is TRBV25-1 and J usage is TRBJ2-7; D might be TRBD1 (6 bases). CDR1 and CDR2 from the germline V gene are MGHDK and SYGVNS. Trimming took 5 bases from V and 6 from J, leaving 11 bases between them. The CDR3 is 12 amino acids. The DNA for the CDR3 is TGTGCCAGCAGTTCTACAGGGATCGAGCAGTACTTC. Encoded protein: CASSSTGIEQYF.

The rearrangement joins TRBV12-3 or TRBV12-4 to TRBJ2-5, with 10 bases aligning to TRBD1. Trimming at V came to 5 bases and at J to 5 bases, leaving 11 bases not matched to a gene. This CDR3 comprises 16 residues. CDR3 nucleotide sequence: TGTGCCAGCAGTCCGGGACAGGGGATATTCTGGGAGACCCAGTACTTC. Translating gives CASSPGQGIFWETQYF.

The genes are TRBV28 and TRBJ1-1; 9 nucleotides line up with TRBD1. The CDR3 totals 16 residues. V lost 2 bases and J lost 4; bases outside the gene matches: 8. Germline CDR1 MDHEN, CDR2 SYDVKM. This CDR3 is CASSLRDRATTTEAFF. The CDR3 DNA is TGTGCCAGCAGTTTACGGGACAGGGCGACGACCACTGAAGCTTTCTTT.

V is TRBV5-5 and J is TRBJ1-1; tentative D call: TRBD1 (6 bases). This CDR3 spans 16 amino acids. Germline V CDR1 and CDR2: SGHKS, YYEKEE (reference sequence). Trimming pared 5 bases from V and 3 bases from J, leaving 20 bases between. The DNA of the CDR3 is TGTGCCAGCAGTTTACACGACAGGCTCGGGTACACTGAAGCTTTCTTT. Translated, it gives CASSLHDRLGYTEAFF.

This clonotype was counted only a few times. The rearrangement uses TRBV27 and TRBJ1-1, with unresolved D. The V end lost 5 bases, the J end lost 7 bases, and 14 bases lay between the germline ends. The CDR3 has 13 residues. Germline V gene sequence: CDR1 MNHEY, CDR2 SMNVEV (reference sequence). This CDR3 is CASSPSVGVEAFF. CDR3 sequence (DNA): TGTGCCAGCAGTCCTTCAGTGGGAGTTGAAGCTTTCTTT.